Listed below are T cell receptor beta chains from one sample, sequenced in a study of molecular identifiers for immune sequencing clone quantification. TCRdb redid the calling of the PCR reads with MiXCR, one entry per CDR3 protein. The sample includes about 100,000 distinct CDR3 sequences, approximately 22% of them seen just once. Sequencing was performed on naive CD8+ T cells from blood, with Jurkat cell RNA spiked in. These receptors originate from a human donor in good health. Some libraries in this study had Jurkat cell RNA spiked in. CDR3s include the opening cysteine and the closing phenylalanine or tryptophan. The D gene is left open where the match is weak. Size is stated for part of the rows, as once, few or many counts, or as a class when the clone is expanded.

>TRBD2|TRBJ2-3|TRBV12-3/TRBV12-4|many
TGTGCCAGCAGCGAGCGGGATTCAGATACGCAGTATTTT
CASSERDSDTQYF
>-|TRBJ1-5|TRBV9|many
TGTGCCAGCAGTAGTTCGGGGGTTCCGGATCAGCCCCAGCATTTT
CASSSSGVPDQPQHF
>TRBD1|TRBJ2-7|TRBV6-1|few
TGTGCCAGCAGTGATTTCCAGGGGGACGAGCAGTACTTC
CASSDFQGDEQYF
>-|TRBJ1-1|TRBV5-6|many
TGTGCCAGCGCACCGGGTGGAGCTCCCACTGAAGCTTTCTTT
CASAPGGAPTEAFF
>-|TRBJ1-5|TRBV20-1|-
TGCAGTGCTACCACGGAAGGGGGCAATCAGCCCCAGCATTTT
CSATTEGGNQPQHF
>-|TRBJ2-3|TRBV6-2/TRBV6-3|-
TGTGCCAGCACCATTTCGTGGACAGATACGCAGTATTTT
CASTISWTDTQYF
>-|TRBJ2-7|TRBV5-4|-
TGTGCCAGCAGCCCCTTGGGAGGGACAGGGGTTAGGGGACTAGCGGTTTACGAGCAGTACTTC
CASSPLGGTGVRGLAVYEQYF
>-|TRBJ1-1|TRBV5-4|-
TGTGCCAGCAGGCCAACGGGTATGAACACTGAAGCTTTCTTT
CASRPTGMNTEAFF
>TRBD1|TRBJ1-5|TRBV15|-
TGTGCCACCAGCAGGACAGGGGTACAGCAGCCCCAGCATTTT
CATSRTGVQQPQHF
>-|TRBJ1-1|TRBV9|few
TGTGCCAGCAACCAAGGTGGATGGAACACTGAAGCTTTCTTT
CASNQGGWNTEAFF
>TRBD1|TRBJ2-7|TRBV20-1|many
TGCAGTGCTCCAGGGGGCGACAACTCCTACGAGCAGTACTTC
CSAPGGDNSYEQYF
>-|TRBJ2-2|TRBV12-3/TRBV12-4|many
TGTGCCAGCAGTTTAGGATGGGGGAACACCGGGGAGCTGTTTTTT
CASSLGWGNTGELFF
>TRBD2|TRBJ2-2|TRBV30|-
TGTGCCTGGAAGCGGGGGAACACCGGGGAGCTGTTTTTT
CAWKRGNTGELFF
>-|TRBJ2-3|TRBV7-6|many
TGTGCCAGCAGCTTAGTAACGAGCGGGACAACAGATACGCAGTATTTT
CASSLVTSGTTDTQYF
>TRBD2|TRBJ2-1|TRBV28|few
TGTGCCAGCAACCCCCTAGCGGGAGAGTCTTACAATGAGCAGTTCTTC
CASNPLAGESYNEQFF
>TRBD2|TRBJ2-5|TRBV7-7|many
TGTGCCAGCAGCTTAGTGGCTAGCGGAGAGACCCAGTACTTC
CASSLVASGETQYF
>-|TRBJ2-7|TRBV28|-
TGTGCCAGCTGTGTCAGGGACTTCTACGAGCAGTACTTC
CASCVRDFYEQYF
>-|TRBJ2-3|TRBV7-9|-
TGTGCCAGCCAATTTCCACCCGATACGCGGTATTTT
CASQFPPDTRYF
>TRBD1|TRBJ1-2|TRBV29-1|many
TGCAGCGTTGAAGCGGGACAGGAGGCACAAGGCTACACCTTC
CSVEAGQEAQGYTF
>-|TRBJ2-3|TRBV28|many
TGTGCCAGCAGTCCGGGGCTAGCGTGGGGTCCAGATACGCAGTATTTT
CASSPGLAWGPDTQYF
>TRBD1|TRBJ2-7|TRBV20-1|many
TGCAGTGCTCCCCGGGACAGTCTCTACGAGCAGTACTTC
CSAPRDSLYEQYF
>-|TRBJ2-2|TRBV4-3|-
TGCGCCAGCAGCCAAGATAGGGTGAGCGGGGAGCTGTTTTTT
CASSQDRVSGELFF
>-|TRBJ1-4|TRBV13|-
TGTGCCAGCAGCTTAAAAGGCGGGACCCCGGAAAAACTGTTTTTT
CASSLKGGTPEKLFF
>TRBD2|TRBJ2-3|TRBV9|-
TGTGCCAGCAGCGCCGGACTAGCGGGAGTAAGAGATACGCAGTATTTT
CASSAGLAGVRDTQYF
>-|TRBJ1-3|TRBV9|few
TGTGCCAGCAGCGTAGAACACCGATACTCTGGAAACACCATATATTTT
CASSVEHRYSGNTIYF
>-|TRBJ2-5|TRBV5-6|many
TGTGCCAGCAGCACGGGACGGCAGGGGATTGGAGAGACCCAGTACTTC
CASSTGRQGIGETQYF
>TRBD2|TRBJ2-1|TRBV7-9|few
TGTGCCAGCAGCCAACTAGCGGGAGGGGTGGATGAGCAGTTCTTC
CASSQLAGGVDEQFF
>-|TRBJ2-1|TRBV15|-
TGTGCCACCAGCAGAGAGTCAGATAACAATGAGCAGTTCTTC
CATSRESDNNEQFF
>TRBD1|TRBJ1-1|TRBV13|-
TGTGCCAGCAGCCGGGGACAGGGCAAAACAATGAACACTGAAGCTTTCTTT
CASSRGQGKTMNTEAFF
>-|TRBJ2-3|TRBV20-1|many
TGCAGTGCTAGAGATTTTGACAGGAGCACAGATACGCAGTATTTT
CSARDFDRSTDTQYF
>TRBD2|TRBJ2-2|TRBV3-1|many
TGTGCCAGCAGTCTCGACCTGACTAGCGGGGGGCCGCCGGAGCTGTTTTTT
CASSLDLTSGGPPELFF
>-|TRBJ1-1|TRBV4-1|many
TGCGCCAGCAGCCAAGAAGGTGGGGGGGGTACTGAAGCTTTCTTT
CASSQEGGGGTEAFF
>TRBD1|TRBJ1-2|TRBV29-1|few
TGCAGCGTTGCAGGGGGCTATGGCTACACCTTC
CSVAGGYGYTF
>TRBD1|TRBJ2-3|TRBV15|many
TGTGCCACCAGCAGAGATAAGGAAGGAGGGTCAGACAGGGGTGCAGATACGCAGTATTTT
CATSRDKEGGSDRGADTQYF
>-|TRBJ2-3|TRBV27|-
TGTGCCAGCAGTTTAGGGACGGTGCCTCTTAGCACAGATACGCAGTATTTT
CASSLGTVPLSTDTQYF
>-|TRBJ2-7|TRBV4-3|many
TGCGCCAGCAGCCAAGGGCAGGGCTGGGGCGAGCAGTACTTC
CASSQGQGWGEQYF
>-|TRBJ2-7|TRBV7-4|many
TGTGCCAGCAACCCCCCCCGTGAGGGACTGACCTACGAGGGGTACTTC
CASNPPREGLTYEGYF
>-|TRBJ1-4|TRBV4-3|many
TGCGCCAGCAGCCAAGATTTGTCGAATGAAAAACTGTTTTTT
CASSQDLSNEKLFF
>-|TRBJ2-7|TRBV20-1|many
TGCAGTGCTAGAGTCGGCCAGGTCGCCTACGAGCAGTACTTC
CSARVGQVAYEQYF
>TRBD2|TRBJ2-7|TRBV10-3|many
TGTGCCATCAGCAGCCTTAGCGGGACCGCCTACGAGCAGTACTTC
CAISSLSGTAYEQYF
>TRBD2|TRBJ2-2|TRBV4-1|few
TGCGCCAGCAGCCACCTAGGTAGATTGGCGGGGGGCGCGAACACCGGGGAGCTGTTTTTT
CASSHLGRLAGGANTGELFF